This entry is about one T cell receptor (beta chain). Its antigen is unidentified. Germline CDR1 is SGHTA and CDR2 is FQGNSA. The CDR3 is 13 amino acids. V was shortened by 3 bases and J by 4 bases, with 9 bases between the two germline ends. Use of 60 Vbeta and 13 Jbeta primers characterized the PCR. The assay was immunoSEQ multiplex PCR, and TCRdb's table has in-frame clones only and misses some. The sample consists of roughly 250,000 clones, roughly 86% of them appearing once. The data stem from a study of cytomegalovirus exposure and HLA in healthy donors. Study-wide findings and caveats: In an earlier analysis, productive rearrangement rates for most beta V segments clustered near 87% or 30%.

The V and J genes are TRBV7-2 and TRBJ1-2; D possibly corresponds to TRBD1 (5 bases). Sequenced material: PBMCs. The clonotype comes from a woman aged 40 to 55 in good health and CMV-seropositive. The DNA of the CDR3 is TGTGCCAGCAGCTTTCCCGGGGGCTATGGCTACACCTTC. This sequence encodes CASSFPGGYGYTF.